This T cell receptor beta chain was recovered during a study of T cell responses to AZD1222 COVID-19 vaccine. Whole-study findings and limits: Repertoires were sampled only after the peak T cell response.

Some clones are missing from TCRdb's copy, which holds only in-frame ones; the method was immunoSEQ multiplex PCR. The table records about 190,000 clones, 90% to 95% of them present only once. Comments on this clone: Its antigen remains unknown.

The source was peripheral blood, collected on day 0 of AZD1222 vaccination. This sequence originates from an adult in good health.

The CDR3 region has the DNA TGTGCCAGCAGCTTAGGTGGGGTGGGCGAGACCCAGTACTTC. It translates to CASSLGGVGETQYF. The chain is built from TRBV7-2 and TRBJ2-5; D call uncertain. Germline loops: CDR1 SGHTA, CDR2 FQGNSA. V gave up 1 base and J gave up 5 bases, with 11 bases separating them. The CDR3 runs 14 residues. Full variable domain (missing parts from reference TRBV7-2 and TRBJ2-5): GAGVSQSPSNKVTEKGKDVELRCDPISGHTALYWYRQSLGQGLEFLIYFQGNSAPDKSGLPSDRFSAERTGGSVSTLTIQRTQQEDSAVYLCASSLGGVGETQYFGPGTRLLVL.